These 13 T cell receptor beta chains originate from one sample sequenced in a study of T-cell memory formation after mild COVID-19. TCRdb ran MiXCR on the 5' RACE reads and lists one entry per CDR3 protein. Counted here are some 330,000 distinct CDR3 sequences, roughly 20% occurring once; the ten biggest clones make up around 13%. Sequencing was carried out using PBMCs or a T cell subset sorted from them (not recorded which). Source of these receptors: an adult woman who had mild COVID-19 (a few samples of this study predate the infection). Cell type and time point are not known.

The chain uses TRBV18 and TRBJ2-1; 10 bases match TRBD2. The CDR3 runs to 15 residues. From germline, CDR1 is KGHSH and CDR2 LQKENI. The trim removed 1 base at V and 4 bases at J, leaving 1 base unmatched. CDR3 sequence (DNA): TGTGCCAGCTCACCACAAGCGGGGGGGTACAATGAGCAGTTCTTC. Amino acid sequence: CASSPQAGGYNEQFF.

The V gene is TRBV6-2 or TRBV6-3, the J gene TRBJ2-3; TRBD2 agrees at 10 bases. Germline loops: CDR1 MNHEY, CDR2 SVGEGT. This CDR3 spans 19 amino acids. The trim removed 2 bases at V and 1 base at J, leaving 12 bases unmatched. The CDR3 reads CASSYAPGLAYLGTDTQYF. The CDR3 nucleotides are TGTGCCAGCAGTTACGCACCGGGACTAGCGTATCTCGGCACAGATACGCAGTATTTT.

This clonotype came up many times. The chain recombines TRBV10-3 with TRBJ2-6; D possibly matches TRBD1 or TRBD2 (6 bases each). CDR1 is ENHRY, CDR2 SYGVKD, per germline. The CDR3 is made up of 19 amino acids. Trimming stripped 4 bases from V and 4 bases from J, with 23 bases between. CDR3 sequence (DNA): TGTGCCATCAGTGTCGACCCTCGCCCCCGCGGGACAGGGGCCAACGTCCTGACTTTC. Residues: CAISVDPRPRGTGANVLTF.

The chain links TRBV5-1 to TRBJ1-2; 11 bases line up with TRBD1. Trimming cost V 4 bases and J 7 bases; bases outside gene matches: 18. The length of the CDR3 is 18 residues. Germline V gene data show CDR1 as SGHRS and CDR2 as YFSETQ. The CDR3 is CASSPNRPGQGVHGGYTF. The CDR3, as DNA: TGCGCCAGCAGCCCAAACCGACCGGGACAGGGGGTCCATGGTGGCTACACCTTC.

The CDR3 DNA follows: TGCAGTGCTTCCAGACAGGGCCCCTCCTACGAGCAGTACTTC. This translates into CSASRQGPSYEQYF. The chain is built from TRBV20-1 and TRBJ2-7; 7 bases agree with TRBD1. CDR1 DFQATT and CDR2 SNEGSKA come from the germline V gene (reference sequence). The J segment lost 0 bases and the V segment lost 5 bases, leaving 7 bases of the junction unmatched. This CDR3 contains 14 residues.

This clonotype was picked up a small number of times. The chain carries TRBV29-1 and TRBJ1-4; weak D call: TRBD1 (5 bases). Per germline, CDR1 SQVTM and CDR2 ANQGSEA. CDR3 length: 14 amino acids. V was shortened by 4 bases and J by 3 bases, with 12 bases between the two germline ends. For the CDR3, the DNA is TGCAGCGTTGGAGTAGGGGTTGCTAATGAAAAACTGTTTTTT. Its protein is CSVGVGVANEKLFF.

The gene calls are TRBV25-1 and TRBJ2-5; D tentatively fits TRBD1 or TRBD2 (7 bases each). The CDR3 runs 14 residues. Looked up from germline, CDR1 is MGHDK and CDR2 is SYGVNS. Trimming stripped 9 bases from V and 5 bases from J, with 19 bases between. The CDR3 DNA reads as TGTGCCAGTCAGAAGGGGGGGACAGAGGAGACCCAGTACTTC. Translated, it gives CASQKGGTEETQYF.

CDR3: CASSLDLRVSYEQFF. CDR3 nucleotides: TGTGCCAGCAGCTTGGACCTCAGGGTCAGCTATGAGCAGTTCTTC. This rearrangement joins TRBV7-2 to TRBJ2-1; possible D gene TRBD1, 5 bases. Deletions cut 3 bases from V and 8 bases from J, with 17 bases between. The CDR3 contains 15 residues. From germline, CDR1 is SGHTA and CDR2 FQGNSA.

This clonotype was found many times. This sequence joins TRBV12-3 or TRBV12-4 and TRBJ2-5; 10 nucleotides match TRBD1. The CDR3 runs to 14 residues. V dropped 5 bases and J dropped 7; count of bases not matched to a gene: 7. The chain's CDR3 is CASSPGTGELTQYF. CDR3 coding DNA: TGTGCCAGCAGTCCCGGGACAGGGGAATTGACCCAGTACTTC.

The table lists this clonotype with many counts. V gene TRBV7-3 combines with J gene TRBJ2-2; 7 positions match TRBD1. V shed 5 bases, J shed 4 bases, and the junction held 10 bases outside the gene matches. The CDR3 has 16 residues. Germline loops: CDR1 SGHTA, CDR2 FQGTGA. The CDR3 region has the DNA TGTGCCAGCAGCCTACCCCGGGACAGTCCCACCGGGGAGCTGTTTTTT. It yields the protein CASSLPRDSPTGELFF. Based on the CDR3 plus reference TRBV7-3 and TRBJ2-2, the full variable domain is GAGVSQTPSNKVTEKGKYVELRCDPISGHTALYWYRQSLGQGPEFLIYFQGTGAADDSGLPNDRFFAVRPEGSVSTLKIQRTERGDSAVYLCASSLPRDSPTGELFFGEGSRLTVL.

This clonotype turned up a few times. This chain links TRBV7-2 with TRBJ2-3, with no clear D. Germline V CDR1 and CDR2: SGHTA, FQGNSA. This CDR3 is built from 14 residues. Trimming left V 4 bases short and J 6 bases short, with 14 bases between. Written as DNA, the CDR3 is TGTGCCAGCAGCTCCGACCGGTACGCGGATACGCAGTATTTT. Its protein is CASSSDRYADTQYF.

This chain joins TRBV7-8 and TRBJ2-5; D may correspond to TRBD1 or TRBD2 (5 bases each). V was pared by 3 bases and J by 4 bases, with 9 bases between. CDR1 is SGHVS, CDR2 FQNEAQ, per germline. This CDR3 has 13 residues. CDR3 sequence: CASSFTRGETQYF. The DNA for the CDR3 is TGTGCCAGCAGCTTCACGAGGGGAGAGACCCAGTACTTC. Filled out from reference TRBV7-8 and TRBJ2-5, the complete variable domain reads GAGVSQSPRYKVAKRGQDVALRCDPISGHVSLFWYQQALGQGPEFLTYFQNEAQLDKSGLPSDRFFAERPEGSVSTLKIQRTQQEDSAVYLCASSFTRGETQYFGPGTRLLVL.

This clonotype was seen repeatedly, ten times or more. The chain employs TRBV7-9 and TRBJ2-1, with D uncertain. This CDR3 has 15 residues. The V and J ends lost 5 bases and 6 bases respectively, with 17 bases between them. CDR1 is SEHNR, CDR2 FQNEAQ, per germline (reference sequence). The CDR3 DNA reads TGTGCCAGCAGCCCTCGAATAAGGGATTCCAATGAGCAGTTCTTC. Translated, it gives CASSPRIRDSNEQFF.